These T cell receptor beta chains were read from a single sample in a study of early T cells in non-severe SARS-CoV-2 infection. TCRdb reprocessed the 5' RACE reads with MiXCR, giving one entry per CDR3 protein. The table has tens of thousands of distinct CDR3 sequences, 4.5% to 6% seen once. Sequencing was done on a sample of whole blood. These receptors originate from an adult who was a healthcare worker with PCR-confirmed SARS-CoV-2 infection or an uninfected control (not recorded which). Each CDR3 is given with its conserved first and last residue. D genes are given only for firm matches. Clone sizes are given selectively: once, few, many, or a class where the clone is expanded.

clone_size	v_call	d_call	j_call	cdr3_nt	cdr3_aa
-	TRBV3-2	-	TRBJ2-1	TGTGCCAGCAGCCAAGAACTGCTTGGCGGGGGCAAGAGCTCCTACAATGAGCAGTTCTTC	CASSQELLGGGKSSYNEQFF
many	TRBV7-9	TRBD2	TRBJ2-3	TGTGCCAGCAGTATACTAGCGGGGGGGCCTAATACGCAGTATTTT	CASSILAGGPNTQYF
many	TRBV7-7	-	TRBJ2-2	TGTGCTAGCAGCTTATCGAACACCGGGGAGCTGTTTTTT	CASSLSNTGELFF
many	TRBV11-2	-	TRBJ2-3	TGTGCCAGCAGCTGGGGCGCGGGATTCACAGATACGCAGTATTTT	CASSWGAGFTDTQYF
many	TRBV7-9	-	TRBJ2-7	TGTGCCAGCAGCTTACTCTCGACGGGGGCCTACGAGCAGTACTTC	CASSLLSTGAYEQYF
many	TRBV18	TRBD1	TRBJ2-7	TGTGCCAGCAGACCAGGGGGAGCGCTAACCTCCTACGAGCAGTACTTC	CASRPGGALTSYEQYF
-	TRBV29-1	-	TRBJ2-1	TGCAGCGCCCATGTTAGAGAGCAGTTCTTC	CSAHVREQFF
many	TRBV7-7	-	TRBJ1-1	TGTGCTAGCAGCCCTATGAACACTGAAGCTTTCTTT	CASSPMNTEAFF
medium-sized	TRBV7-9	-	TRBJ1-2	TGTGCCAGCAGCGAGGCTCAAGCTGGCTACACCTTC	CASSEAQAGYTF
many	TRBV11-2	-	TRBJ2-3	TGTGCCAGCAGCCACCGAAATACGCAGTATTTT	CASSHRNTQYF
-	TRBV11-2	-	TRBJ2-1	TGTGCCAGCAGCCTGCATATGGACTTCTCCTACAATGAGCAGTTCTTC	CASSLHMDFSYNEQFF
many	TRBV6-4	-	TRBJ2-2	TGTGCCAGCAGTGCTGGGGCGTCCGACACCGGGGAGCTGTTTTTT	CASSAGASDTGELFF
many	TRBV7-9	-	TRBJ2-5	TGTGCCAGCAGCTTGAGGGGGGTGGAGACCCAGTACTTC	CASSLRGVETQYF
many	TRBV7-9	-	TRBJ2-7	TGTGCCAGCAGCCCTCCTTTCGCAGGGCTCGGCGAGCAGTACTTC	CASSPPFAGLGEQYF
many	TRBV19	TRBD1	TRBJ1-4	TGTGCCAGTCAAGCTCTCTCCGGGACAGGGTATGAAAAACTGTTTTTT	CASQALSGTGYEKLFF
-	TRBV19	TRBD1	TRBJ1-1	TGTGCCAGTATCCGGGACAGAAAAATGAACACTGAAGCTTTCTTT	CASIRDRKMNTEAFF
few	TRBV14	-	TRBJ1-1	TGTGCCAGCAGCAGGGGCATGAACACTGAAGCTTTCTTT	CASSRGMNTEAFF
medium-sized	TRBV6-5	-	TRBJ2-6	TGTGCCAGCAGCTTCGGTCACTCTGGGGCCAACGTCCTGACTTTC	CASSFGHSGANVLTF
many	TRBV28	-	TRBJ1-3	TGTGCCAGCAGGACGACAGGAGTCTCTGGAAACACCATATATTTT	CASRTTGVSGNTIYF
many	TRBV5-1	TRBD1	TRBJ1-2	TGCGCCAGCAGCTTGGCCGGCGGGACAGCGAGTTTCTATGGCTACACCTTC	CASSLAGGTASFYGYTF
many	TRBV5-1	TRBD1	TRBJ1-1	TGCGCCAGCAGCCCACTTGGACAGGGAAGTACTGAAGCTTTCTTT	CASSPLGQGSTEAFF
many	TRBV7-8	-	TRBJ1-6	TGTGCCAGCAGCCCCCGGGGACCTTACGACCTCCACTTT	CASSPRGPYDLHF
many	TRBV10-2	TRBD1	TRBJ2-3	TGCGCCAGCAGTGAGCCCCGATTAAGAACCGGGACAGTCGGATCAGATACGCAGTATTTT	CASSEPRLRTGTVGSDTQYF
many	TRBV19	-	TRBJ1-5	TGTGCCAGTAGTCAGCGAGGGGATCAGCCCCAGCATTTT	CASSQRGDQPQHF
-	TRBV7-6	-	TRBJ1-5	TGTGCCAGCAGCTTAATGTCAGGCGACGATCAGCCCCAGCATTTT	CASSLMSGDDQPQHF
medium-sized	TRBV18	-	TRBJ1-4	TGTGCCAGCTCACGGGGGGCTACTGAAAAACTGTTTTTT	CASSRGATEKLFF